This T cell receptor (beta chain) was retrieved from a study of CD8 T cells in Susac syndrome (dated by TCRdb to between 2018 and 2021). As for the study more broadly: Among the Susac syndrome patients who were sequenced, clinically active disease was present in 5 or 6 and clinical remission was observed in roughly eight. Whether CD8+ T cell activation and differentiation in Susac syndrome was antigen driven was tested using repertoire sequencing. Susac syndrome patients were therapy-naive, on corticosteroids (some also receiving IVIg), or on IVIg alone at blood withdrawal.

Peripheral blood CD8+ and CD4+ T cells from healthy donors, Susac syndrome patients and multiple sclerosis patients were profiled using high-throughput TCR beta sequencing. The Susac syndrome patients fulfilled recently defined diagnostic criteria for definite or probable disease. Bulk CD8+ and CD4+ T cells were purified by magnetic negative isolation, whereas CD8+ TEMRA cells were enriched by FACS. Blood was collected in EDTA tubes and processed within 24 hours, with PBMCs isolated through density gradient centrifugation. PBMCs destined for TCR sequencing were cryopreserved in liquid nitrogen and later thawed in a 37 °C water bath. A purity of at least 90% was achieved for sorted or isolated CD4+, CD8+ and CD8+ TEMRA cells. To note about this clonotype: Its cognate antigen has yet to be identified. Within one base of it there is no much larger clone, and no base qualities were kept.

The germline V gene supplies CDR1 SQVTM and CDR2 ANQGSEA. Relative to germline, V is missing 6 bases and J is missing 7 bases, with 7 bases of the junction outside any gene match. From cysteine to phenylalanine, the CDR3 is 12 amino acids long. The kept DNA is CDR3 alone, 36 bases in frame from the first base. Study-wide conclusions, independent of this receptor: In patients with Susac syndrome, the CD4+ T cell repertoire showed no detectable clonal expansion. The number of individuals in the TCR sequencing and HLA analysis was acknowledged as relatively small.

RNA was extracted using the RNeasy kit, and roughly 0.5 to 1 microgram was reverse transcribed with random hexamers. TCR beta CDR3 regions were amplified with the immunoSEQ multiplex PCR assay covering 54 Vbeta and 13 Jbeta segments. To correct PCR amplification bias, a synthetic template baseline was used for both primer optimization and computational correction. The paper's processing steps were these. Reads were assigned to V, D and J genes according to IMGT and analyzed in immunoSEQ Analyzer, with only productive sequences retained. Clonality was computed as one minus Shannon entropy normalized by log2 of the number of productive unique sequences. For each patient and control, public and private clones were evaluated within the 100 most prevalent clones. A clone was defined as Susac-specific if it was absent from the healthy and MS cohorts, from over 1,000 published viral clones and from other ImmuneACCESS disease sequences. TCRdb reanalyzed the raw reads on its own, using fastp at Q25 for trimming and MiXCR for clone calling, and kept in-frame beta chains. CDR3 protein sequences are deduplicated, and each keeps its most common genes and DNA. For this entry, the V and J calls and clone size follow TCRdb and not the study's own pipeline. In this sample the table shows some 150,000 distinct CDR3 sequences, 90% to 95% of which occur a single time. The top ten hold approximately 0.17% of the sample.

The chain is encoded by TRBV29-1 joined to TRBJ1-1; 8 bases in between match TRBD1. The clonotype originates from a human donor with Susac syndrome. The sample taken for sequencing was CD4+ T cells from PBMCs. In nucleotide form, the sequence is TGCAGCGTGGCCGACAGGGGAGGTGAAGCTTTCTTT. Protein translation: CSVADRGGEAFF.